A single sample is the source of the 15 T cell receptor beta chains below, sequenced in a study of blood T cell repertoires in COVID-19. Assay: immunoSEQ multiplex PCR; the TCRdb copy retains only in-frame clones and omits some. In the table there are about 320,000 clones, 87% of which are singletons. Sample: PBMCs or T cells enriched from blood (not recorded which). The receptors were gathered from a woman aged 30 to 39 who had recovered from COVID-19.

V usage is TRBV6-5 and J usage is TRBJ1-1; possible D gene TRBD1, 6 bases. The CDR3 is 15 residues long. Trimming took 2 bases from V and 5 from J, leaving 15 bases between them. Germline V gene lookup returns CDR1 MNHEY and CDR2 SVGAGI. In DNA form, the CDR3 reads TGTGCCAGCAGTTACGGGCAGGGGTTTAGGACTGAAGCTTTCTTT. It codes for CASSYGQGFRTEAFF.

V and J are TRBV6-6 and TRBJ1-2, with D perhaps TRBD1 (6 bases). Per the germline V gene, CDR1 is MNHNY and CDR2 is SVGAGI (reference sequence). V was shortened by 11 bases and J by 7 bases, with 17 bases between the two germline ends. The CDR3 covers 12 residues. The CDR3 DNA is TGTGCCGGCCAGGGGCTCGGCAGTGGCTACACCTTC. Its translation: CAGQGLGSGYTF.

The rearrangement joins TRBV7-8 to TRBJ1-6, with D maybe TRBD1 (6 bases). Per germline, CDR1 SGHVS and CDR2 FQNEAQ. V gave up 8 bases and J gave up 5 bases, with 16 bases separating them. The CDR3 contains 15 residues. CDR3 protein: CASDKDRKDNSPLHF. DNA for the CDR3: TGTGCCAGCGACAAAGACAGGAAAGATAATTCACCCCTCCACTTT. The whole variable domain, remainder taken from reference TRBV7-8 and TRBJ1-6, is GAGVSQSPRYKVAKRGQDVALRCDPISGHVSLFWYQQALGQGPEFLTYFQNEAQLDKSGLPSDRFFAERPEGSVSTLKIQRTQQEDSAVYLCASDKDRKDNSPLHFGNGTRLTVT.

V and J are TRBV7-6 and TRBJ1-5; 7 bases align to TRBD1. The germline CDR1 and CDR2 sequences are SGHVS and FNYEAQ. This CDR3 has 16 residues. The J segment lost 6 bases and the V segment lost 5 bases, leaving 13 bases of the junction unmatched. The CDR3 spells CASSLQDRRFGQPQHF. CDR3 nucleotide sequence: TGTGCCAGCAGCCTCCAGGACAGGAGGTTCGGTCAGCCCCAGCATTTT.

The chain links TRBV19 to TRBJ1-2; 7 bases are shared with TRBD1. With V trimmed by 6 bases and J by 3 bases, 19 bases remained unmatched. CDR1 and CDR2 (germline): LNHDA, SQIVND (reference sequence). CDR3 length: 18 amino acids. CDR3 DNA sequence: TGTGCCAGTAGACAGGGGCAGGCTCGGGGTCCCCGCGACTATGGCTACACCTTC. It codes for CASRQGQARGPRDYGYTF.

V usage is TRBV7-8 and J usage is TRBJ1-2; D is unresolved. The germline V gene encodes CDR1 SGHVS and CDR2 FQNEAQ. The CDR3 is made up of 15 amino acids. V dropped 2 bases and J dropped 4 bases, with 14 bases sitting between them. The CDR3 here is CASSLNGGQLYGYTF. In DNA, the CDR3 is TGTGCCAGCAGCTTAAATGGAGGTCAGCTCTATGGCTACACCTTC. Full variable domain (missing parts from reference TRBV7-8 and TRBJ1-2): GAGVSQSPRYKVAKRGQDVALRCDPISGHVSLFWYQQALGQGPEFLTYFQNEAQLDKSGLPSDRFFAERPEGSVSTLKIQRTQQEDSAVYLCASSLNGGQLYGYTFGSGTRLTVV.

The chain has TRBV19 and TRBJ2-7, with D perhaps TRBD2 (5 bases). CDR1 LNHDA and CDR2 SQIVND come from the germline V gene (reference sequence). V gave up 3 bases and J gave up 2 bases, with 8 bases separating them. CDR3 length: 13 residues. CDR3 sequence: CASSMGVTYEQYF. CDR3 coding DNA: TGTGCCAGTAGTATGGGAGTTACCTACGAGCAGTACTTC.

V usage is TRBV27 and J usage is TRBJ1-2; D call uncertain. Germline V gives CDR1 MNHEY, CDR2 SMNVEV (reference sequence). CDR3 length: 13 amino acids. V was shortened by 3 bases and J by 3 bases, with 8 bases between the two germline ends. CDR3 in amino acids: CASSFRVDYGYTF. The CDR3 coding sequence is TGTGCCAGCAGTTTTAGAGTGGACTATGGCTACACCTTC.

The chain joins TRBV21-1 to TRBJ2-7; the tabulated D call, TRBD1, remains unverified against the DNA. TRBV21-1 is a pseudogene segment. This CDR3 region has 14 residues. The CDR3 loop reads CASSKEGQRYEQYF. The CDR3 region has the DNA TGTGCCAGCAGCAAAGAGGGACAGAGGTACGAGCAGTACTTC.

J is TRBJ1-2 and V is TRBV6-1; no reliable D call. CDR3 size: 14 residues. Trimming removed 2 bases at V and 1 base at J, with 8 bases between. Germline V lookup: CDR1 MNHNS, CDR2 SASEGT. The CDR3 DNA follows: TGTGCCAGCAGTGAATTCGAGCGTAACTATGGCTACACCTTC. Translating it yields CASSEFERNYGYTF.

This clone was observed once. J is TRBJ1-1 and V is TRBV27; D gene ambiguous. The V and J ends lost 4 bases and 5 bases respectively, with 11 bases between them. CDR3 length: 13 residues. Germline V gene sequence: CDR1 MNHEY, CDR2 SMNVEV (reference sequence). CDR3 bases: TGTGCCAGCAGTTCGGGAGATAGTACTGAAGCTTTCTTT. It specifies CASSSGDSTEAFF.

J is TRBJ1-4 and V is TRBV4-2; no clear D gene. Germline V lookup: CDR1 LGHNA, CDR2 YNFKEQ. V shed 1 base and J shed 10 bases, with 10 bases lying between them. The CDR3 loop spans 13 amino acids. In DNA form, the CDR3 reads TGTGCCAGCAGCCAAGTGGAGACGGGAAAACTGTTTTTT. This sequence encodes CASSQVETGKLFF.

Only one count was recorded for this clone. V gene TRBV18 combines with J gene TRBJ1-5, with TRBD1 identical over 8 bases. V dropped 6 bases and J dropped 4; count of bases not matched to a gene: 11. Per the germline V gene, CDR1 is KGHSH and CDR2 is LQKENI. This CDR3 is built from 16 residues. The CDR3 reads CASSSSDRAKNQPQHF. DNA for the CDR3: TGTGCCAGCTCTTCCTCGGACAGGGCTAAAAATCAGCCCCAGCATTTT. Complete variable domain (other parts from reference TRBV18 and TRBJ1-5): NAGVMQNPRHLVRRRGQEARLRCSPMKGHSHVYWYRQLPEEGLKFMVYLQKENIIDESGMPKERFSAEFPKEGPSILRIQQVVRGDSAAYFCASSSSDRAKNQPQHFGDGTRLSIL.

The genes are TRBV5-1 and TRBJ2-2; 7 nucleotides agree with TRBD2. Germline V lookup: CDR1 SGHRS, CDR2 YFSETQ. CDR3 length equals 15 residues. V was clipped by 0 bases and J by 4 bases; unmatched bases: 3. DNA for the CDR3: TGCGCCAGCAGCTTGGGGCGGGGGAGCACCGGGGAGCTGTTTTTT. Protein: CASSLGRGSTGELFF.

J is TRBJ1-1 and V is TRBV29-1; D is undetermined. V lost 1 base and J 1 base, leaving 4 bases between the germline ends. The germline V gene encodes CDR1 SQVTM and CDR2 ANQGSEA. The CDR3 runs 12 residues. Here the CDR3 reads CSVEGENTEAFF. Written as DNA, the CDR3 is TGCAGCGTTGAAGGCGAGAACACTGAAGCTTTCTTT.